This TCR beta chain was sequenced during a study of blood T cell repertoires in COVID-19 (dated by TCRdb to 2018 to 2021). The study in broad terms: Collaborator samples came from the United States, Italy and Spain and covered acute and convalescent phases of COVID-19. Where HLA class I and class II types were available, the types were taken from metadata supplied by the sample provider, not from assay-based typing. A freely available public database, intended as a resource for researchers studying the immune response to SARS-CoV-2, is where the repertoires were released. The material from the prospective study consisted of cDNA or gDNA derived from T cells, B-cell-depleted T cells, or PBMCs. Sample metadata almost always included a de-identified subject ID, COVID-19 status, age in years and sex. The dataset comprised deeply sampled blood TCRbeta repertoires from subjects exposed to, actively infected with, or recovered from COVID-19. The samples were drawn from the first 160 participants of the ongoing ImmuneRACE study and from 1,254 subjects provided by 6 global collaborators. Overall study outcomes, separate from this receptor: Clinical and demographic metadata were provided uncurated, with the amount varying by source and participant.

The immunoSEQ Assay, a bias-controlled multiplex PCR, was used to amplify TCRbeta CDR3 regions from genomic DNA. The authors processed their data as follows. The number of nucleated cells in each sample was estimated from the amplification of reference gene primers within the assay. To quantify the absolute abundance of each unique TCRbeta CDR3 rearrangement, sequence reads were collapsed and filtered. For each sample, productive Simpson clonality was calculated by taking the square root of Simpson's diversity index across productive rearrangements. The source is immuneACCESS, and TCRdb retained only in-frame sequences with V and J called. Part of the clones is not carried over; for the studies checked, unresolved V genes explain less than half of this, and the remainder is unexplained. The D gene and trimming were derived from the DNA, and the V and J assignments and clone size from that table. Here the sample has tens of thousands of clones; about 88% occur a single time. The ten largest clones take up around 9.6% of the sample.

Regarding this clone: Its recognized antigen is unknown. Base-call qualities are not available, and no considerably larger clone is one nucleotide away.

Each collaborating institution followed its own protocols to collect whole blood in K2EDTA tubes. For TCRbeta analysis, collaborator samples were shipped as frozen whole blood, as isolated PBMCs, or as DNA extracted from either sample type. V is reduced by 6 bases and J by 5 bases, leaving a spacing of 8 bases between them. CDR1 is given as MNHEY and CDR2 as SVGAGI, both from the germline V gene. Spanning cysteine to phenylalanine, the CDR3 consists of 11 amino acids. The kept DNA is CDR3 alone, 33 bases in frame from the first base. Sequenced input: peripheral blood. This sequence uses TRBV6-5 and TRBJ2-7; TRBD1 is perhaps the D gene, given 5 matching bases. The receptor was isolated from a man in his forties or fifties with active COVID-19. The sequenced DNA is TGTGCCAGCAGGGGGCTCGACGAGCAGTACTTC. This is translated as CASRGLDEQYF.